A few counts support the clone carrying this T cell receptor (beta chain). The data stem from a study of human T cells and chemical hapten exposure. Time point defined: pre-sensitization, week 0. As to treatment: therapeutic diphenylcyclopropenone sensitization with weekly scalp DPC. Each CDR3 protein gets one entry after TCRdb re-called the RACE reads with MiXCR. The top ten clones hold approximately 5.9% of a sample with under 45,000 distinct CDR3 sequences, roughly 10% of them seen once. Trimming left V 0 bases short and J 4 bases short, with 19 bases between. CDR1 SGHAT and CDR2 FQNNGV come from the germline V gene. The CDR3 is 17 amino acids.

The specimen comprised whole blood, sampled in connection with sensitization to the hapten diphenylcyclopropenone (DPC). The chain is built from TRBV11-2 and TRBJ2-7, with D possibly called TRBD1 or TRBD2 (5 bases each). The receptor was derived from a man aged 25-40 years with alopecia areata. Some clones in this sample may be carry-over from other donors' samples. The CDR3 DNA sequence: TGTGCCAGCAGCTTAGAGGGAGAGGGCATGGGGCTTTACGAGCAGTACGTC. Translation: CASSLEGEGMGLYEQYV.